This passage covers 3 T cell receptor beta chains from one sample sequenced in a study of cytomegalovirus exposure and HLA in healthy donors. Clones were read by immunoSEQ multiplex PCR, and TCRdb kept only the in-frame ones, dropping some. The sample includes 150,000 to 200,000 clones, around four fifths of them seen just once. The sample taken for sequencing was PBMCs. The receptors stem from a man aged 25-45 years in good health and CMV-seropositive.

The chain uses TRBV7-9 and TRBJ2-7, with a weak D call TRBD2 (5 bases). Trimming stripped 5 bases from V and 2 bases from J, with 25 bases between. The CDR3 totals 18 residues. Per the germline V gene, CDR1 is SEHNR and CDR2 is FQNEAQ (reference sequence). The CDR3 here is CASSGSPSRGVGAYEQYF. CDR3 in DNA: TGTGCCAGCAGCGGATCACCCTCACGGGGTGTAGGAGCCTACGAGCAGTACTTC.

The chain joins TRBV27 to TRBJ2-1; 10 bases are a match to TRBD2. Germline assignment: CDR1 MNHEY and CDR2 SMNVEV (reference sequence). CDR3 size: 15 residues. Losses at the gene ends were 4 bases for V and 3 bases for J; bases not matched to a gene: 3. The CDR3 coding sequence is TGTGCCAGCAGTTCAGCGGGGGGGGTCTACAATGAGCAGTTCTTC. It yields the protein CASSSAGGVYNEQFF.

This clone was counted a single time. The V and J genes are TRBV18 and TRBJ1-6; unclear D gene. Per germline, CDR1 KGHSH and CDR2 LQKENI. The CDR3 is 15 amino acids. The ends were cut back, 5 bases at V and 6 bases at J, with 14 bases in the middle. As DNA, the CDR3 is TGTGCCAGCTCAGGAGAGTCCAGTCCTAATTCACCCCTCCACTTT. It is translated as CASSGESSPNSPLHF.